The 32 T cell receptor beta chains in this list originate from one sample, sequenced in a study of shared clonotypes between healthy human individuals. This table comes from immunoSEQ multiplex PCR, and its TCRdb copy is limited to in-frame clones, with some not included. The data hold 550,000 to 850,000 clones, with over 55% observed a single time. The sequencing sample was made of memory CD4+ T cells sorted from blood. Subset in this sample: CD45RA-negative fraction. The receptors derive from a woman aged 25-40 years in good health.

This chain links TRBV19 with TRBJ2-2; D gene ambiguous. The CDR3 is made up of 12 amino acids. Deletions cut 11 bases from V and 6 bases from J, with 13 bases between. Germline lookup yields CDR1 LNHDA and CDR2 SQIVND (reference sequence). The CDR3, as DNA: TGTGCCTGTTACTCTGGCGCCGGGGAGCTGTTTTTT. This sequence encodes CACYSGAGELFF.

This clone has a single count. V gene TRBV19 combines with J gene TRBJ1-4, with a possible D match to TRBD1 (5 bases). The V end was cut by 9 bases, the J end by 0 bases, with 11 bases between. The CDR3 is 14 residues long. Germline V gene data show CDR1 as LNHDA and CDR2 as SQIVND (reference sequence). The CDR3 loop reads CASGTGATNEKLFF. CDR3 in DNA: TGTGCCAGCGGGACGGGTGCAACTAATGAAAAACTGTTTTTT.

This clone was counted a single time. A much larger clone is a single base away; this may be a read error. Other DNA sequences within the sample encode an identical CDR3. The V call is TRBV6-1, the J call TRBJ2-6; D may match TRBD1 or TRBD2 (5 bases each). The V gene's germline CDR1 is MNHNS and CDR2 SASEGT. V dropped 3 bases and J dropped 2 bases, with 5 bases sitting between them. This CDR3 comprises 14 residues. The CDR3 is CASSEGAGANVLTF. The CDR3 nucleotides read TGTGCCAGCAGTGAGGGGGCTGGGGCCAACGTCCTGACTTTC.

The V and J genes are TRBV7-3 and TRBJ2-1; 10 nucleotides match TRBD2. With 5 bases clipped from V and 12 bases from J, the junction kept 10 bases outside the gene matches. The CDR3 covers 14 residues. Per the germline V gene, CDR1 is SGHTA and CDR2 is FQGTGA. Written as DNA, the CDR3 is TGTGCCAGCAGCCCCTTGCCTAGCGGGAGTGTGCAGTTCTTC. Translation: CASSPLPSGSVQFF.

The chain carries TRBV28 and TRBJ1-1; D uncertain. Trimming left V 2 bases short and J 1 base short, with 11 bases between. Germline V lookup: CDR1 MDHEN, CDR2 SYDVKM. The CDR3 totals 15 residues. The CDR3 DNA sequence: TGTGCCAGCAGTTTAGAGTCGTGGGGGAACACTGAAGCTTTCTTT. This sequence encodes CASSLESWGNTEAFF.

The chain combines TRBV19 with TRBJ2-1, with D perhaps assigned TRBD1 or TRBD2 (6 bases each). The germline CDR1 and CDR2 sequences are LNHDA and SQIVND (reference sequence). The CDR3 covers 14 residues. V was clipped by 5 bases and J by 6 bases, with 14 bases between them. The CDR3 loop is CASSGGGGGNEQFF. DNA of the CDR3: TGTGCCAGTAGTGGAGGGGGAGGAGGCAATGAGCAGTTCTTC.

This chain uses TRBV13 with TRBJ2-7; 13 bases agree with TRBD2. The CDR3 length is 15 residues. The V gene end was trimmed by 5 bases and the J gene end by 5 bases; junction bases not matched to a gene: 6. Germline loops: CDR1 PRHDT, CDR2 FYEKMQ (reference sequence). In DNA, the CDR3 is TGTGCCAGCAGCCTGGGGACTAGCGGGGTCGACGAGCAGTACTTC. Translated: CASSLGTSGVDEQYF.

The chain carries TRBV29-1 and TRBJ2-3; 9 nucleotides line up with TRBD2. This CDR3 region has 18 residues. The trim removed 5 bases at V and 5 bases at J, leaving 20 bases unmatched. Looked up from germline, CDR1 is SQVTM and CDR2 is ANQGSEA. The CDR3 sequence: CSVWTVPTISGRGDTQYF. Here the CDR3 DNA reads TGCAGCGTTTGGACAGTACCGACTATTAGCGGGAGAGGAGATACGCAGTATTTT.

About this clone: Other DNA variants within this sample encode the same CDR3. V usage is TRBV7-9 and J usage is TRBJ1-1; possible D gene TRBD1, 5 bases. V lost 0 bases and J lost 1, with 9 bases in between. The CDR3 has 15 residues. CDR1 and CDR2 from the germline V gene are SEHNR and FQNEAQ (reference sequence). CDR3 in DNA: TGTGCCAGCAGCTTAGCCACTGGACAGAACACTGAAGCTTTCTTT. This sequence encodes CASSLATGQNTEAFF.

The CDR3 reads CASSQGQEVGETQYF. CDR3 coding DNA: TGCGCCAGCAGCCAAGGACAGGAGGTCGGTGAGACCCAGTACTTC. This chain connects TRBV4-1 to TRBJ2-5, with D possibly TRBD1 on 6 matching bases. The V gene's germline CDR1 is MGHRA and CDR2 YSYEKL. Trimming shortened V by 1 base and J by 5 bases, and 14 bases separated the two germline ends. This CDR3 has 15 amino acids.

The chain carries TRBV6-1 and TRBJ1-2; tentative D call: TRBD1 (5 bases). This CDR3 comprises 13 residues. The germline gives CDR1 MNHNS, CDR2 SASEGT. Trimming took off 6 bases at V and 6 bases at J, with 14 bases between the two ends. CDR3 in amino acids: CASRSLQADGYTF. The CDR3 region has the DNA TGTGCCAGCAGATCACTACAGGCTGATGGCTACACCTTC.

The chain uses TRBV7-6 and TRBJ2-1; D uncertain. The length of the CDR3 is 15 residues. Germline CDR1 SGHVS, CDR2 FNYEAQ. The V end was cut by 4 bases, the J end by 6 bases, with 16 bases between. CDR3 sequence: CASSSARASSNEQFF. CDR3 coding DNA: TGTGCCAGCAGCTCCGCCCGGGCGAGTAGCAATGAGCAGTTCTTC.

The rearrangement uses TRBV19 and TRBJ1-2; D is uncertain. The CDR3 length is 13 residues. Germline V gene sequence: CDR1 LNHDA, CDR2 SQIVND (reference sequence). V was shortened by 10 bases and J by 3 bases, with 15 bases between the two germline ends. In nucleotides, the CDR3 is TGTGCCACCTCGCATCAGGAGTACTATGGCTACACCTTC. Translation gives CATSHQEYYGYTF. Full variable domain (rest looked up from reference TRBV19 and TRBJ1-2): DGGITQSPKYLFRKEGQNVTLSCEQNLNHDAMYWYRQDPGQGLRLIYYSQIVNDFQKGDIAEGYSVSREKKESFPLTVTSAQKNPTAFYLCATSHQEYYGYTFGSGTRLTVV.

CDR3 in DNA: TGCGGGGCAACTAATGAAAAACTGTTTTTT. Amino acid sequence: CGATNEKLFF. The V gene is TRBV20-1, the J gene TRBJ1-4; D unclear. The V gene's germline CDR1 is DFQATT and CDR2 SNEGSKA (reference sequence). The CDR3 length is 10 residues.

As concerns this clone: The sample has other DNA sequences that encode this CDR3 too. V and J are TRBV28 and TRBJ2-3; D gene unclear. The CDR3 sequence is 11 residues long. V lost 9 bases and J 1 base, leaving 5 bases between the germline ends. CDR1 and CDR2 (germline): MDHEN, SYDVKM. In DNA, the CDR3 is TGTGCCAGTCGGGGCACAGATACGCAGTATTTT. Translated: CASRGTDTQYF.

The chain recombines TRBV5-1 with TRBJ2-2; TRBD2 agrees at 7 bases. The CDR3 is 13 residues long. The germline V gene has CDR1 SGHRS and CDR2 YFSETQ. The J segment lost 5 bases and the V segment lost 3 bases, leaving 1 base of the junction unmatched. CDR3 residues: CASSYSGTGELFF. The CDR3 nucleotides are TGCGCCAGCAGCTATAGCGGGACCGGGGAGCTGTTTTTT.

This clone turned up a few times. This chain joins TRBV29-1 and TRBJ2-6; D might be TRBD1 or TRBD2, each matching 7 bases. Germline V gene lookup returns CDR1 SQVTM and CDR2 ANQGSEA. V was pared by 1 base and J by 0 bases, with 10 bases between. This CDR3 has 16 residues. For the CDR3, the DNA is TGCAGCGTTGAAGCCAGGGGGGGCTCTGGGGCCAACGTCCTGACTTTC. This gives the protein CSVEARGGSGANVLTF.

For the CDR3, the DNA is TGTGCCAGAAGAAGGGGACAGCAAAACTACGAGCAGTACTTC. Its translation is CARRRGQQNYEQYF. The V and J genes are TRBV25-1 and TRBJ2-7, with TRBD1 identical over 7 bases. Trimming took 9 bases from V and 3 from J; bases not matched to a gene: 11. This CDR3 is built from 14 residues. Germline V gene data show CDR1 as MGHDK and CDR2 as SYGVNS.

The J gene is TRBJ1-1, the V gene TRBV30; 9 nucleotides line up with TRBD1. CDR3 length: 14 amino acids. Germline V CDR1 and CDR2: GTSNPN, SVGIG (reference sequence). The ends lost 4 bases at V and 4 bases at J; junction bases unmatched: 7. The CDR3 loop is CAWKHRGRVTEAFF. The CDR3 DNA is TGTGCCTGGAAACACAGGGGGCGAGTCACTGAAGCTTTCTTT.

The chain combines TRBV5-1 with TRBJ1-2; no reliable D call. The CDR3 runs 14 residues. The V gene's germline CDR1 is SGHRS and CDR2 YFSETQ. V lost 0 bases, J lost 2 bases, and 8 bases lay in between. The CDR3 region is CASSLDSRNYGYTF. The CDR3 DNA follows: TGCGCCAGCAGCTTGGATTCCAGAAACTATGGCTACACCTTC.

This chain connects TRBV5-5 to TRBJ1-5; D unresolved. Germline CDR1 and CDR2: SGHKS and YYEKEE (reference sequence). This CDR3 spans 13 amino acids. The germline V and J ends were trimmed by 0 bases and 7 bases, with 8 bases remaining between them. The CDR3 loop is CASSLGHSQPQHF. The CDR3 DNA follows: TGTGCCAGCAGCTTGGGACATTCCCAGCCCCAGCATTTT.

The gene calls are TRBV7-2 and TRBJ2-7; D ambiguous. The CDR3 runs to 13 residues. The V and J ends lost 3 bases and 1 base respectively, with 7 bases between them. Germline CDR1 is SGHTA and CDR2 is FQGNSA. This CDR3 reads CASSFQESYEQYF. The CDR3 region has the DNA TGTGCCAGCAGCTTCCAAGAGTCCTACGAGCAGTACTTC.

This chain uses TRBV5-8 with TRBJ1-1, with 8 bases fitting TRBD1. Germline V gene lookup returns CDR1 SGHTS and CDR2 YDEGEE. This CDR3 has 17 residues. J gave up 0 bases and V 3 bases, and 10 bases lay outside the gene matches. CDR3 DNA: TGTGCCAGCAGCTCCAACCGGAGGACAGGGATGAACACTGAAGCTTTCTTT. Its translation is CASSSNRRTGMNTEAFF.

The V call is TRBV5-1, the J call TRBJ2-2; TRBD1 aligns across 9 bases. V lost 4 bases and J lost 4; bases outside the gene matches: 8. The CDR3 is made up of 16 amino acids. The V gene's germline CDR1 is SGHRS and CDR2 YFSETQ. CDR3 in DNA: TGCGCCAGCAGCCACCGGGACAGGGTTGGCACCGGGGAGCTGTTTTTT. This sequence encodes CASSHRDRVGTGELFF.

The chain is built from TRBV28 and TRBJ2-3, with TRBD2 as a possible D gene (5 bases). Trimming stripped 6 bases from V and 6 bases from J, with 16 bases between. The CDR3 has 14 amino acids. Germline values: CDR1 MDHEN, CDR2 SYDVKM. The CDR3 sequence is CASRDQADWDTQYF. The CDR3 coding sequence is TGTGCCAGCAGGGACCAAGCGGATTGGGATACGCAGTATTTT.

The chain links TRBV5-1 to TRBJ2-7; D might be TRBD2 (6 bases). V gave up 4 bases and J gave up 0 bases, with 17 bases separating them. The CDR3 loop spans 16 amino acids. The germline gives CDR1 SGHRS, CDR2 YFSETQ. The CDR3 nucleotides are TGCGCCAGCAGCCGGGGGAAAGCGGGTAACTCCTACGAGCAGTACTTC. Protein product: CASSRGKAGNSYEQYF.

The chain is built from TRBV5-5 and TRBJ2-5, with 9 positions matching TRBD2. Germline CDR1 reads SGHKS; CDR2 reads YYEKEE (reference sequence). This CDR3 contains 16 residues. Trimming cost V 4 bases and J 1 base; bases outside gene matches: 8. This CDR3 reads CASSAGTSNSQETQYF. In DNA form, the CDR3 reads TGTGCCAGCAGCGCAGGGACTAGCAACAGCCAAGAGACCCAGTACTTC.

The gene calls are TRBV2 and TRBJ1-2, with 7 bases identical to TRBD1. Germline CDR1 and CDR2: SNHLY and FYNNEI. J lost 6 bases, V lost 5 bases, and 15 bases had no gene match. CDR3 length: 16 residues. CDR3 nucleotides: TGTGCCAGCAGTCGGCCTAAACCGGGACAGACGCATGGCTACACCTTC. This codes for CASSRPKPGQTHGYTF. Variable domain in full (rest from reference TRBV2 and TRBJ1-2): EPEVTQTPSHQVTQMGQEVILRCVPISNHLYFYWYRQILGQKVEFLVSFYNNEISEKSEIFDDQFSVERPDGSNFTLKIRSTKLEDSAMYFCASSRPKPGQTHGYTFGSGTRLTVV.

CDR3 loop: CASSLRDHSNQPQHF. For the CDR3, the DNA is TGTGCCAGCAGCTTGCGGGACCACTCCAATCAGCCCCAGCATTTT. The chain links TRBV5-4 to TRBJ1-5; D possibly corresponds to TRBD1 (5 bases). Germline CDR1 reads SGHNT; CDR2 reads YYREEE (reference sequence). V gave up 1 base and J gave up 3 bases, with 11 bases separating them. The CDR3 runs 15 residues.

The count of this clone is one. The chain combines TRBV11-3 with TRBJ2-7, with a weak D call TRBD2 (6 bases). V was cut by 2 bases and J by 2 bases, with 16 bases left in between. Looked up from germline, CDR1 is SGHNT and CDR2 is YENEEA. There are 16 residues in the CDR3. The CDR3 spells CASSLTSSSKTYEQYF. CDR3 DNA: TGTGCCAGCAGCTTAACTAGCAGTTCAAAAACCTACGAGCAGTACTTC.

The DNA for the CDR3 is TGTGCCAGCACCAGCGGGGAGGACTCCTACAATGAGCAGTTCTTC. This translates into CASTSGEDSYNEQFF. The chain carries TRBV28 and TRBJ2-1, with 7 bases lining up with TRBD2. Unmatched junction bases numbered 6, after V lost 7 bases and J lost 0 bases. This CDR3 comprises 15 residues. Germline V gene data show CDR1 as MDHEN and CDR2 as SYDVKM. Filled out from reference TRBV28 and TRBJ2-1, the complete variable domain reads DVKVTQSSRYLVKRTGEKVFLECVQDMDHENMFWYRQDPGLGLRLIYFSYDVKMKEKGDIPEGYSVSREKKERFSLILESASTNQTSMYLCASTSGEDSYNEQFFGPGTRLTVL.

The chain has TRBV18 and TRBJ2-2, with D hard to call. Germline loops: CDR1 KGHSH, CDR2 LQKENI. The CDR3 runs 14 residues. The V end was cut by 0 bases, the J end by 6 bases, with 8 bases between. CDR3: CASSPPEGPGELFF. In DNA, the CDR3 is TGTGCCAGCTCACCACCGGAAGGTCCCGGGGAGCTGTTTTTT.